This TCR beta chain was recorded in a study of technical replicates of blood from a few donors listed by TCRdb under 2017. The receptor library was made with the immunoSEQ multiplex PCR assay. Drawn from immuneACCESS, this table holds only the in-frame rearrangements with V and J called that TCRdb kept. Clones are partly lost; checked studies trace under half to an unresolved V gene and leave the rest unexplained. In this sample the table shows more than 65,000 clones, 94% of which occur a single time. The ten top clones hold 0.25% of the sample. Comment on this clone: This clone's antigen is unknown. The sample holds no much larger clone one base away, and base qualities are not on file.

The CDR3 contains 18 residues, cysteine and phenylalanine counted. Of the read, only the CDR3 DNA is kept; its 54 bases are in frame from base 1. V is trimmed back by 5 bases and J by 2 bases, and the junction contains 13 bases that no gene match accounts for. Looking up the germline V gene yields CDR1 MGHDK and CDR2 SYGVNS. The source is a human donor in good health. Material: T cells isolated from PBMCs. The chain is assembled from TRBV25-1 and TRBJ1-4; the junction holds 8 bases that match TRBD1. The CDR3 protein is CASSSGQGLFRTNEKLFF. The bases are TGTGCCAGCAGTTCCGGACAGGGTCTCTTCCGGACTAATGAAAAACTGTTTTTT.